This entry lists 11 T cell receptor beta chains sequenced from one sample in a study of T-cell reconstitution after alpha-beta-depleted transplantation in children (dated by TCRdb to about 2016). This sample's treatment or condition label indicates: allogeneic hematopoietic cell transplantation with graft depleted of TCRalphabeta T cells and CD19 B cells. Libraries were prepared through PCR. The instrument given in TCRdb is Illumina HiSeq 2500. TCR libraries were prepared with molecular barcoding, using unique molecular identifiers to normalize TCRbeta repertoire quantification. Clones were called with MiXCR by TCRdb after fastp trimmed the public reads at Q25, and only in-frame beta chains were retained. All rows with the same CDR3 protein become a single entry with the most common DNA and genes. The sample data list 450,000 to 550,000 distinct CDR3 sequences, and around 10% of these were observed just once. 12% to 15% of the sample is in the top ten clones.

This material consisted of PBMCs, mostly from graft donor cells, taken 180 days after TCRalphabeta/CD19-depleted stem cell transplant. The source is a female patient between 2 and 15 years old who had a stem cell transplant for aplastic anemia, so the T cells may come from the graft donor.

This clonotype occurred many times. The CDR3 loop is CASSRTVSSYEQYV. CDR3 nucleotide sequence: TGTGCCAGCAGCCGGACAGTGAGCTCCTACGAGCAGTACGTC. V and J are TRBV14 and TRBJ2-7; possible D gene TRBD1, 6 bases. Trimming took 4 bases from V and 0 from J, leaving 10 bases between them. The CDR3 has 14 amino acids. Germline values: CDR1 SGHDN, CDR2 FVKESK.

This clonotype has just a few counts. The rearrangement links TRBV3-1 to TRBJ1-1; 7 bases fit TRBD1. Germline CDR1 LGHDT, CDR2 YNNKEL (reference sequence). The CDR3 is made up of 15 amino acids. The V gene end was trimmed by 4 bases and the J gene end by 4 bases; junction bases not matched to a gene: 9. The CDR3 DNA follows: TGTGCCAGCAGCCTAAGGACAGGACCAAGCACTGAAGCTTTCTTT. Protein sequence: CASSLRTGPSTEAFF. The whole variable domain, remainder taken from reference TRBV3-1 and TRBJ1-1, is DTAVSQTPKYLVTQMGNDKSIKCEQNLGHDTMYWYKQDSKKFLKIMFSYNNKELIINETVPNRFSPKSPDKAHLNLHINSLELGDSAVYFCASSLRTGPSTEAFFGQGTRLTVV.

This clonotype has just a few counts. V usage is TRBV4-3 and J usage is TRBJ1-2; possible D gene TRBD1, 6 bases. The CDR3 covers 15 residues. Trimming pared 1 base from V and 5 bases from J, leaving 14 bases between. CDR1 LGHNA and CDR2 YSLEER come from the germline V gene. DNA of the CDR3: TGCGCCAGCAGCCAAGTTGGGCAGGGGACGTATGGCTACACCTTC. Encoded protein: CASSQVGQGTYGYTF.

This clonotype was counted between two and nine times. The J gene is TRBJ2-7, the V gene TRBV14; 9 bases are a match to TRBD2. Trimming took 1 base from V and 3 from J; bases not matched to a gene: 7. The CDR3 runs 16 residues. In germline, CDR1 is SGHDN, CDR2 FVKESK. CDR3 protein: CASSQAGLASLYEQYF. CDR3 DNA sequence: TGTGCCAGCAGCCAAGCCGGACTAGCGTCACTCTACGAGCAGTACTTC.

CDR3: CASTQKVDPGELFF. CDR3 DNA: TGTGCCAGCACTCAAAAGGTCGATCCCGGGGAGCTGTTTTTT. The chain has TRBV25-1 and TRBJ2-2; D is uncertain. Germline assignment: CDR1 MGHDK and CDR2 SYGVNS. Trimming cost V 7 bases and J 6 bases, with 15 bases left between them. This CDR3 spans 14 amino acids. Filled out from reference TRBV25-1 and TRBJ2-2, the complete variable domain reads EADIYQTPRYLVIGTGKKITLECSQTMGHDKMYWYQQDPGMELHLIHYSYGVNSTEKGDLSSESTVSRIRTEHFPLTLESARPSHTSQYLCASTQKVDPGELFFGEGSRLTVL.

The gene calls are TRBV6-6 and TRBJ1-1; D gene ambiguous. Trimming cost V 6 bases and J 1 base, with 9 bases left between them. Germline lookup yields CDR1 MNHNY and CDR2 SVGAGI (reference sequence). This CDR3 has 13 residues. The CDR3 spells CASSGRRNTEAFF. The CDR3 DNA sequence: TGTGCCAGCAGCGGAAGGAGGAACACTGAAGCTTTCTTT.

The chain is built from TRBV20-1 and TRBJ2-2; tentatively, D is TRBD2 (6 bases). This CDR3 region has 14 residues. Germline V CDR1 and CDR2: DFQATT, SNEGSKA (reference sequence). Trimming pared 1 base from V and 2 bases from J, leaving 8 bases between. The CDR3 loop reads CSARGRENTGELFF. The CDR3 region has the DNA TGCAGTGCTAGAGGGCGGGAAAACACCGGGGAGCTGTTTTTT.

This chain joins TRBV4-2 and TRBJ2-1; 10 bases match TRBD2. Unmatched junction bases numbered 10, after V lost 3 bases and J lost 5 bases. Germline loops: CDR1 LGHNA, CDR2 YNFKEQ. The CDR3 is 17 amino acids. CDR3 residues: CASSHLRAGGSDNEQFF. The CDR3 region has the DNA TGTGCCAGCAGCCACCTCCGAGCGGGAGGGTCGGACAATGAGCAGTTCTTC.

At least ten counts were recorded for this clonotype. The V and J genes are TRBV7-2 and TRBJ2-5; the D is unclear. Looked up from germline, CDR1 is SGHTA and CDR2 is FQGNSA. CDR3 size: 17 residues. Deletions cut 1 base from V and 1 base from J, with 16 bases between. As DNA, the CDR3 is TGTGCCAGCAGCTTAGAGCCAGGCCGAGATCCCCAAGAGACCCAGTACTTC. Amino acid sequence: CASSLEPGRDPQETQYF.

This clonotype was counted at least ten times. V usage is TRBV12-3 or TRBV12-4 and J usage is TRBJ1-5; no reliable D call. V was shortened by 2 bases and J by 0 bases, with 11 bases between the two germline ends. The CDR3 runs 16 residues. CDR3 bases: TGTGCCAGCAGTTTATTCGGGCCCTATAGCAATCAGCCCCAGCATTTT. It translates to CASSLFGPYSNQPQHF.

This sequence joins TRBV7-2 and TRBJ2-3; 7 bases agree with TRBD1. The CDR3 totals 14 residues. V lost 5 bases to trimming and J lost 5 bases; unmatched junction nucleotides: 7. Per germline, CDR1 SGHTA and CDR2 FQGNSA. The CDR3 loop reads CASSGTVVLDTQYF. The CDR3 region has the DNA TGTGCCAGCAGCGGGACAGTTGTTCTAGATACGCAGTATTTT. Filled out from reference TRBV7-2 and TRBJ2-3, the complete variable domain reads GAGVSQSPSNKVTEKGKDVELRCDPISGHTALYWYRQSLGQGLEFLIYFQGNSAPDKSGLPSDRFSAERTGGSVSTLTIQRTQQEDSAVYLCASSGTVVLDTQYFGPGTRLTVL.